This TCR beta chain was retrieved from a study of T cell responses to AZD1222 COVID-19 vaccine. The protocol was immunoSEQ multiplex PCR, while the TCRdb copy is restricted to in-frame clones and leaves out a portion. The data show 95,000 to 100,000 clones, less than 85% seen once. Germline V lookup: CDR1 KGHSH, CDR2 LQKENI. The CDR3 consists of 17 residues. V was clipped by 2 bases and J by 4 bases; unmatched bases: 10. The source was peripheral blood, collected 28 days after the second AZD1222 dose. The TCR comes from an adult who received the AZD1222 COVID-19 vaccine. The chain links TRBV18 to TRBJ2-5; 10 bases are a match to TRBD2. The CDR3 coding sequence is TGTGCCAGCTCACCAGGGCTAGCGGGGGCTCGAGGAGAGACCCAGTACTTC. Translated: CASSPGLAGARGETQYF.